The text below deals with one T cell receptor (beta chain). The antigen is not known. This specimen belongs to a study of memory CD4+ T cells and cytomegalovirus serostatus. The overall study: Donors were healthy Belgian adults, 9 or 10 CMV seropositive and 20 to 30 seronegative.

The sort gate was single viable CD3+CD4+CD8-CD45RO+ cells for memory CD4+ T cells. Serostatus was set by detecting CMV pp150, pp28, p38, p52 IgG. CDR1 is LNHNV, CDR2 YYDKDF, per germline (reference sequence). V was trimmed by 0 bases and J by 10 bases, leaving 6 bases between them. This CDR3 is 12 amino acids long. Study observations and caveats: The CMV-associated TCR signature appears largely within the CD4+ memory repertoire.

TCRdb's table, derived via immunoSEQ multiplex PCR, lists solely in-frame clones and lacks some. The sample lists around 61,000 clones, about four fifths seen once, with around 0.4% in the top ten. This chain connects TRBV15 to TRBJ1-4; D uncertain. This clonotype was sampled from an adult in good health and CMV-seronegative. The specimen was memory CD4+ T cells from blood. The CDR3 reads CATSRDRAKLFF. The DNA for the CDR3 is TGTGCCACCAGCAGAGATCGGGCAAAACTGTTTTTT.